A selection of T cell receptor beta chains follows, all from one sample in a study of STAT3 mutations in large granular lymphocyte leukemia. Generated by immunoSEQ multiplex PCR, the TCRdb table keeps only in-frame clones and is missing some. This table has approximately 45,000 clones, roughly 81% appearing once. Sequencing was carried out using PBMCs. The source of these receptors is a human donor with T large granular lymphocyte leukemia. Some clones in this sample may be carry-over from other donors' samples. CDR3s include the opening cysteine and the closing phenylalanine or tryptophan. The D gene is left open where the match is weak. Part of the rows lack a size; the others show once, few, many or a class for expanded clones.

J gene: TRBJ1-1
clone size: .
D gene: TRBD1
V gene: TRBV5-6
CDR3 protein: CASSLGQPNTEAFF
CDR3 DNA: TGTGCCAGCAGCCTGGGACAGCCAAACACTGAAGCTTTCTTT

J gene: TRBJ1-5
clone size: .
D gene: TRBD1
V gene: TRBV7-2
CDR3 protein: CASSLTLTGGYQPQHF
CDR3 DNA: TGTGCCAGCAGCCTTACCTTGACAGGGGGCTATCAGCCCCAGCATTTT

J gene: TRBJ1-6
clone size: .
D gene: .
V gene: TRBV4-1
CDR3 protein: CASRPRGEGNNSPLHF
CDR3 DNA: TGCGCCAGCAGGCCTAGGGGGGAAGGGAATAATTCACCCCTCCACTTT

J gene: TRBJ2-7
clone size: .
D gene: .
V gene: TRBV11-2
CDR3 protein: CASSLASTNSYEQYF
CDR3 DNA: TGTGCCAGCAGCTTAGCTTCGACAAACTCCTACGAGCAGTACTTC

J gene: TRBJ2-3
clone size: .
D gene: .
V gene: TRBV2
CDR3 protein: CASTFQDTQYF
CDR3 DNA: TGTGCCAGTACCTTTCAAGATACGCAGTATTTT

J gene: TRBJ2-2
clone size: .
D gene: .
V gene: TRBV18
CDR3 protein: CASSPPAGRNTGELFF
CDR3 DNA: TGTGCCAGCTCACCACCGGCAGGCCGGAACACCGGGGAGCTGTTTTTT

J gene: TRBJ2-2
clone size: .
D gene: TRBD1
V gene: TRBV27
CDR3 protein: CASSFAGGRTGELFF
CDR3 DNA: TGTGCCAGCAGTTTTGCAGGGGGTCGCACCGGGGAGCTGTTTTTT

J gene: TRBJ2-1
clone size: .
D gene: .
V gene: TRBV7-2
CDR3 protein: CASSFGDPSYNEQFF
CDR3 DNA: TGTGCCAGCAGCTTTGGGGATCCCTCCTACAATGAGCAGTTCTTC

J gene: TRBJ1-5
clone size: few
D gene: .
V gene: TRBV19
CDR3 protein: CASSIAATNVPPQHF
CDR3 DNA: TGTGCCAGTAGTATAGCAGCGACGAACGTTCCGCCCCAGCATTTT

J gene: TRBJ1-1
clone size: .
D gene: .
V gene: TRBV19
CDR3 protein: CASSMGSLGNTEAFF
CDR3 DNA: TGTGCCAGTAGTATGGGCTCACTGGGGAACACTGAAGCTTTCTTT

J gene: TRBJ1-1
clone size: .
D gene: .
V gene: TRBV10-2
CDR3 protein: CASSEQAHTEAFF
CDR3 DNA: TGCGCCAGCAGTGAGCAGGCCCACACTGAAGCTTTCTTT

J gene: TRBJ2-1
clone size: .
D gene: .
V gene: TRBV4-3
CDR3 protein: CASSQGLGSYNEQFF
CDR3 DNA: TGCGCCAGCAGCCAAGGACTAGGTTCTTACAATGAGCAGTTCTTC

J gene: TRBJ1-5
clone size: few
D gene: TRBD1
V gene: TRBV27
CDR3 protein: CASSLTLTGGGQPQHF
CDR3 DNA: TGTGCCAGCAGTCTCACCCTGACAGGGGGCGGTCAGCCCCAGCATTTT

J gene: TRBJ2-2
clone size: .
D gene: TRBD2
V gene: TRBV19
CDR3 protein: CASSQPAGLAGDTGELFF
CDR3 DNA: TGTGCCAGTAGTCAACCCGCGGGGCTAGCGGGGGACACCGGGGAGCTGTTTTTT

J gene: TRBJ2-3
clone size: .
D gene: TRBD2
V gene: TRBV11-3
CDR3 protein: CASSPGTSGGAVTDTQYF
CDR3 DNA: TGTGCCAGCAGCCCCGGGACTAGCGGGGGCGCTGTCACAGATACGCAGTATTTT